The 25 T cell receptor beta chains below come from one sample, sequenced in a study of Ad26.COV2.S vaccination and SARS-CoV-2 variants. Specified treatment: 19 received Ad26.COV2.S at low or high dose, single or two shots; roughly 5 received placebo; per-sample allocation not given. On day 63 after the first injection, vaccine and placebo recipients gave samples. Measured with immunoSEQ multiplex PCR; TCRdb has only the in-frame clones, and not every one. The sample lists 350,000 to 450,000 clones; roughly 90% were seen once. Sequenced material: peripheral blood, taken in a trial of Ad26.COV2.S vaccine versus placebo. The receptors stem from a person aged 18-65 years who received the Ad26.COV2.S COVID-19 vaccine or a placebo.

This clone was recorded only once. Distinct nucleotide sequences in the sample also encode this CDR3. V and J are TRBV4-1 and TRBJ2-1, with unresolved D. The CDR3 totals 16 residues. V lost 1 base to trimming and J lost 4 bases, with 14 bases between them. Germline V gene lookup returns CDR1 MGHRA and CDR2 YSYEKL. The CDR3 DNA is TGCGCCAGCAGCCAAGTTAACCTCGTCTCTTACAATGAGCAGTTCTTC. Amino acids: CASSQVNLVSYNEQFF.

The CDR3 here is CAWSRAGTSGNTIYF. The CDR3 DNA sequence: TGTGCCTGGAGTCGCGCGGGGACCTCTGGAAACACCATATATTTT. This sequence joins TRBV30 and TRBJ1-3; a weak D match, TRBD1 (5 bases). The germline V and J ends were trimmed by 2 bases and 0 bases, with 11 bases remaining between them. Germline V gene sequence: CDR1 GTSNPN, CDR2 SVGIG (reference sequence). The length of the CDR3 is 15 residues. Full variable domain (remainder filled in from reference TRBV30 and TRBJ1-3): SQTIHQWPATLVQPVGSPLSLECTVEGTSNPNLYWYRQAAGRGLQLLFYSVGIGQISSEVPQNLSASRPQDRQFILSSKKLLLSDSGFYLCAWSRAGTSGNTIYFGEGSWLTVV.

The CDR3 region is CASSLYLGGLAYGYTF. Written as DNA, the CDR3 is TGTGCCAGCAGCTTGTATTTGGGGGGTCTTGCCTATGGCTACACCTTC. V is TRBV5-6 and J is TRBJ1-2; TRBD1 is a possible D gene (5 bases). CDR1 and CDR2 (germline): SGHDT, YYEEEE. V was trimmed by 1 base and J by 4 bases, leaving 17 bases between them. The CDR3 loop spans 16 amino acids.

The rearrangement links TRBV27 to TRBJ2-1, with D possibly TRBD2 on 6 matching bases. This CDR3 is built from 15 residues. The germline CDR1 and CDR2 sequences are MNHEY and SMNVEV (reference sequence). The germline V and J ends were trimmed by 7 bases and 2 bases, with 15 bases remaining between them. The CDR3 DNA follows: TGTGCCAGCATGAAAGGCGGGATCGCCTACAATGAGCAGTTCTTC. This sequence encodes CASMKGGIAYNEQFF.

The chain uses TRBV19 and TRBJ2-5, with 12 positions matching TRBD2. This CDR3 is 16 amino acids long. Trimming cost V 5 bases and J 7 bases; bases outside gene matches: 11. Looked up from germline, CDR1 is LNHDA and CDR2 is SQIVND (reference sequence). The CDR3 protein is CASSSEGLAGQGTQYF. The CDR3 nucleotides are TGTGCCAGTAGTTCCGAGGGACTAGCGGGCCAGGGGACCCAGTACTTC.

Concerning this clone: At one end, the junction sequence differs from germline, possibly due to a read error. This chain's CDR3 is CASSSTWDQKSF. CDR3 in DNA: TGTGCCAGCAGCTCGACCTGGGATCAAAAGTCATTT. The rearrangement joins TRBV7-9 to TRBJ1-1; D is unclear. CDR1 is SEHNR, CDR2 FQNEAQ, per germline (reference sequence). The CDR3 covers 12 residues.

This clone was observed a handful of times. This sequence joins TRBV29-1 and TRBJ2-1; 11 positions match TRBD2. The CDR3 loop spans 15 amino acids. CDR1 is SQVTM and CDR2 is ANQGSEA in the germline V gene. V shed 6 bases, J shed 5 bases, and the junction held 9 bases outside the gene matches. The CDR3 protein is CSVGLAGTPNNEQFF. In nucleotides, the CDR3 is TGCAGCGTCGGACTAGCGGGCACCCCCAACAATGAGCAGTTCTTC.

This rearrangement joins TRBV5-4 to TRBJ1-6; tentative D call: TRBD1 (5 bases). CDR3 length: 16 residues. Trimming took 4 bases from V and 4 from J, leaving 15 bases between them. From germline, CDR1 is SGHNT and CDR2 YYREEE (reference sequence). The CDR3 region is CASSTGGLNYNSPLHF. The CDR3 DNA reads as TGTGCCAGCAGCACGGGGGGACTGAATTATAATTCACCCCTCCACTTT.

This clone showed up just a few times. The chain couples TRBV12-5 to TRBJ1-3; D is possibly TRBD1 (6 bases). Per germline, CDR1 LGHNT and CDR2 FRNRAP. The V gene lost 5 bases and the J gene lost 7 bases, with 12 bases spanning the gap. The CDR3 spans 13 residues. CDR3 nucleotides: TGTGCTAGTGGTCCCGCCACAGGGAACACCATATATTTT. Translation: CASGPATGNTIYF.

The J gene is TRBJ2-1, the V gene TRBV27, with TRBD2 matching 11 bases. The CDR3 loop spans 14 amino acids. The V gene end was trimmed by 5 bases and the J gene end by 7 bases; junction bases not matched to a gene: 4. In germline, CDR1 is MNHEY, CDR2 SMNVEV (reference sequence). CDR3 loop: CASSLAGGLNEQFF. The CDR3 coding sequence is TGTGCCAGCAGTCTAGCGGGAGGATTAAATGAGCAGTTCTTC.

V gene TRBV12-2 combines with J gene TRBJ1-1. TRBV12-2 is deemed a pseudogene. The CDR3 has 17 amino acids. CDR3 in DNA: TGTGCAAGTCGCCCCGACTACCCGGGGGCATCGAACACTGAAGCTTTCTTT. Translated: CASRPDYPGASNTEAFF.

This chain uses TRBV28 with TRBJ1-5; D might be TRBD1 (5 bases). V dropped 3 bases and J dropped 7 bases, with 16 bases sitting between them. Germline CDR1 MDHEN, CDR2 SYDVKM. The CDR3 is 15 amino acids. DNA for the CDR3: TGTGCCAGCAGTTTCCATGCGGGGGAGAGCCAGCCCCAGCATTTT. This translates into CASSFHAGESQPQHF.

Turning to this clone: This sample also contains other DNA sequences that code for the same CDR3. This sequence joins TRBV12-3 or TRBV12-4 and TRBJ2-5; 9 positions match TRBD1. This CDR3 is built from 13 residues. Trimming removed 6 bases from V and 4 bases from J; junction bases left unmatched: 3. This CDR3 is CASSRDRVETQYF. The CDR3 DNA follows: TGTGCCAGCAGCAGGGACAGGGTAGAGACCCAGTACTTC.

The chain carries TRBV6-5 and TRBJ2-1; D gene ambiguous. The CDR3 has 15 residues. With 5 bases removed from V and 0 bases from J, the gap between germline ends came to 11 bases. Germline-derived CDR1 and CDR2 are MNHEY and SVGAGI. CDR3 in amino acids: CASSPDVSSYNEQFF. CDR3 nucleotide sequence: TGTGCCAGCAGTCCCGACGTTAGCTCCTACAATGAGCAGTTCTTC.

CDR3 sequence reads: CASSQAPGGSTDTQYF. The CDR3 nucleotides are TGCGCCAGCAGCCAAGCCCCTGGCGGGAGCACAGATACGCAGTATTTT. The chain carries TRBV4-1 and TRBJ2-3; TRBD2 is a possible D gene (5 bases). The germline V and J ends were trimmed by 1 base and 0 bases, with 11 bases remaining between them. The V gene's germline CDR1 is MGHRA and CDR2 YSYEKL. The CDR3 is 16 amino acids.

The CDR3 DNA sequence: TGTGCCAGTAGTAACGGACTAGCGGCGCTCTACGAGCAGTACTTC. It translates to CASSNGLAALYEQYF. The chain joins TRBV19 to TRBJ2-7; 10 bases agree with TRBD2. The length of the CDR3 is 15 residues. In germline, CDR1 is LNHDA, CDR2 SQIVND (reference sequence). Germline trimming cut 4 bases from V and 3 bases from J; bases unmatched to any gene: 6.

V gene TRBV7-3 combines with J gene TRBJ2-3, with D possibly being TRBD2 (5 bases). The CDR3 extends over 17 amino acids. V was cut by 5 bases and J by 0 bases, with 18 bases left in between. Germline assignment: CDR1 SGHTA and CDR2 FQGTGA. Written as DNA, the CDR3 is TGTGCCAGCAGCCCCCTAAGCGGAGGAAGGAGCACAGATACGCAGTATTTT. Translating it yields CASSPLSGGRSTDTQYF.

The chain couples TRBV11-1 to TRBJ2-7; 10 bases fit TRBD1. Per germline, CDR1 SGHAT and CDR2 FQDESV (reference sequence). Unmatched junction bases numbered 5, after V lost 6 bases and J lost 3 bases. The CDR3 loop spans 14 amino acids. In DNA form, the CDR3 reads TGTGCCAGCAGAACCGGGACAGGGGACTACGAGCAGTACTTC. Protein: CASRTGTGDYEQYF. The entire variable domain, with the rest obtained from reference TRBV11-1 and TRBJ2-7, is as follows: EAEVAQSPRYKITEKSQAVAFWCDPISGHATLYWYRQILGQGPELLVQFQDESVVDDSQLPKDRFSAERLKGVDSTLKIQPAELGDSAMYLCASRTGTGDYEQYFGPGTRLTVT.

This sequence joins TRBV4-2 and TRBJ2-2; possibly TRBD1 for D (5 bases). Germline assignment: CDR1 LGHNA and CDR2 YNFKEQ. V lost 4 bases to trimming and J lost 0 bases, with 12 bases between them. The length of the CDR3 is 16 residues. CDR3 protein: CASSPIRESNTGELFF. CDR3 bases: TGTGCCAGCAGCCCCATCAGGGAATCGAACACCGGGGAGCTGTTTTTT.

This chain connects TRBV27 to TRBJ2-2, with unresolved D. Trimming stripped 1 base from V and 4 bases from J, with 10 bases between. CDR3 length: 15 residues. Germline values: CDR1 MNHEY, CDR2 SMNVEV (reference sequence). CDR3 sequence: CASSLFSVITGELFF. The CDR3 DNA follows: TGTGCCAGCAGTTTATTTTCCGTTATCACCGGGGAGCTGTTTTTT.

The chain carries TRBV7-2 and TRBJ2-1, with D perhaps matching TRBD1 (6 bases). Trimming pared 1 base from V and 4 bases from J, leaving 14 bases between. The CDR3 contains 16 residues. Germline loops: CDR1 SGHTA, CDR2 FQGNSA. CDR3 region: CASSLDGTGPYNEQFF. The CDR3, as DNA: TGTGCCAGCAGCTTAGATGGAACAGGGCCTTACAATGAGCAGTTCTTC.

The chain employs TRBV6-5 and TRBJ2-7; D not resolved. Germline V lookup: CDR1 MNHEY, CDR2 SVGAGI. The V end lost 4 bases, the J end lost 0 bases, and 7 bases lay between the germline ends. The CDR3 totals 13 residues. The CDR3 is CASSSDASYEQYF. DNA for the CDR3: TGTGCCAGCAGTTCGGACGCCTCCTACGAGCAGTACTTC.

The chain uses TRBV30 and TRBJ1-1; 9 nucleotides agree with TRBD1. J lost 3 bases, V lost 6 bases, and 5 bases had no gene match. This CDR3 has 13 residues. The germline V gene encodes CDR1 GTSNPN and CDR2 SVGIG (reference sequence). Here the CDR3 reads CACSTGGYTEAFF. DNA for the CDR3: TGTGCCTGCAGTACAGGGGGCTACACTGAAGCTTTCTTT.

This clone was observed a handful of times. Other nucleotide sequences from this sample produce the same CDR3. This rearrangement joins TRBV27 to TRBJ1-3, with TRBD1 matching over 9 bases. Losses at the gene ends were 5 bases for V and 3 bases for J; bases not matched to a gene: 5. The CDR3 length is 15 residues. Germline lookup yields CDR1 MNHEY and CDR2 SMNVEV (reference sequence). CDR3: CASSRGQGLGNTIYF. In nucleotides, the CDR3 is TGTGCCAGCAGTAGGGGACAGGGACTTGGAAACACCATATATTTT.

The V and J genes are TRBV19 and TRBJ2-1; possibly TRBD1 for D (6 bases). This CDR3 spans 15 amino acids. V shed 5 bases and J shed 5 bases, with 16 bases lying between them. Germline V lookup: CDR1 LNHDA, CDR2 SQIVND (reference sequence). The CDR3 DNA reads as TGTGCCAGTAGTCTACGGGACATCGAGCACAATGAGCAGTTCTTC. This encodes CASSLRDIEHNEQFF.